The 24 T cell receptor beta chains reported below all come from one sample, sequenced in a study of cytomegalovirus exposure and HLA in healthy donors. Primers: 60 Vbeta forward and 13 Jbeta reverse. Profiled with immunoSEQ multiplex PCR; TCRdb holds only in-frame clones, not every one. The sample contains about 110,000 clones, approximately 74% of which appear only once. Sequencing was performed on PBMCs. The receptors derive from a woman aged 40-49 years in good health and CMV-seropositive.

The V call is TRBV5-4, the J call TRBJ2-1; D not certain. This CDR3 region has 16 residues. Germline V gene data show CDR1 as SGHNT and CDR2 as YYREEE (reference sequence). V dropped 0 bases and J dropped 0 bases, with 10 bases sitting between them. Written as DNA, the CDR3 is TGTGCCAGCAGCTTGGGTAGCTTAAGCTCCTACAATGAGCAGTTCTTC. It translates to CASSLGSLSSYNEQFF.

The J gene is TRBJ1-1, the V gene TRBV7-9; tentative D call: TRBD1 (5 bases). V lost 9 bases, J lost 4 bases, and 9 bases lay in between. The germline gives CDR1 SEHNR, CDR2 FQNEAQ (reference sequence). CDR3 length: 11 residues. The chain's CDR3 is CASRGGTEAFF. As DNA, the CDR3 is TGTGCCAGTAGGGGTGGCACTGAAGCTTTCTTT.

The chain recombines TRBV6-1 with TRBJ2-1, with TRBD2 matching over 12 bases. The length of the CDR3 is 15 residues. Germline V gives CDR1 MNHNS, CDR2 SASEGT. Germline trimming cut 7 bases from V and 5 bases from J; bases unmatched to any gene: 6. CDR3 coding DNA: TGTGCCAGCACCCCTGGACTAGCGGGGAACAATGAGCAGTTCTTC. It specifies CASTPGLAGNNEQFF.

This clone was observed a handful of times. This chain joins TRBV10-3 and TRBJ1-2, with D possibly matching TRBD1 (6 bases). Trimming took off 5 bases at V and 4 bases at J, with 8 bases between the two ends. Looked up from germline, CDR1 is ENHRY and CDR2 is SYGVKD. The CDR3 totals 12 residues. The CDR3 sequence is CAISSDSYGYTF. CDR3 DNA: TGTGCCATCAGTTCGGACAGCTATGGCTACACCTTC.

As to this clone: The junction does not match germline at one end; this may be a read error. Other DNA sequences from this sample encode an identical CDR3 as well. V usage is TRBV28 and J usage is TRBJ1-2; a possible D gene is TRBD1 (5 bases). Germline loops: CDR1 MDHEN, CDR2 SYDVKM. This CDR3 has 14 residues. The CDR3 sequence is CASSLLGVVYGYTF. For the CDR3, the DNA is TGTGCCAGCAGTTTATTAGGGGTAGTCTATGGCTACACCTTT.

Regarding this clone: A read error may account for a junction end that differs from germline. The J gene is TRBJ2-7, the V gene TRBV7-9, with TRBD1 identical over 7 bases. The V gene's germline CDR1 is SEHNR and CDR2 FQNEAQ (reference sequence). This CDR3 region has 13 residues. The CDR3 DNA follows: TGTTCCAGCAGCCCACAGGGGTTGTACGAGCAGTACTTC. Protein sequence: CSSSPQGLYEQYF.

This chain links TRBV7-9 with TRBJ2-7; the match to TRBD1 covers 8 bases. Germline loops: CDR1 SEHNR, CDR2 FQNEAQ (reference sequence). CDR3 length equals 14 residues. Unmatched junction bases numbered 5, after V lost 4 bases and J lost 3 bases. The CDR3 sequence is CASSSQDRGYEQYF. The CDR3 DNA sequence: TGTGCCAGCAGCTCACAAGACAGGGGCTACGAGCAGTACTTC. The full variable domain, in which reference TRBV7-9 and TRBJ2-7 provide the parts outside the CDR3, is DTGVSQNPRHKITKRGQNVTFRCDPISEHNRLYWYRQTLGQGPEFLTYFQNEAQLEKSRLLSDRFSAERPKGSFSTLEIQRTEQGDSAMYLCASSSQDRGYEQYFGPGTRLTVT.

This clone was detected a few times. The chain is built from TRBV5-4 and TRBJ2-3; 10 bases fit TRBD2. The V and J ends lost 1 base and 4 bases, in that order; junction bases with no gene match: 6. CDR3 length equals 16 residues. Germline V gene data show CDR1 as SGHNT and CDR2 as YYREEE (reference sequence). CDR3 sequence (DNA): TGTGCCAGCAGCTTGCTTTTAGCGGGGGGTCCAGATACGCAGTATTTT. It codes for CASSLLLAGGPDTQYF.

The chain recombines TRBV6-6 with TRBJ2-3; a weak D match, TRBD2 (7 bases). This CDR3 has 15 residues. V was shortened by 5 bases and J by 3 bases, with 15 bases between the two germline ends. Germline values: CDR1 MNHNY, CDR2 SVGAGI (reference sequence). For the CDR3, the DNA is TGTGCCAGCAGTACAGGGTTCGGGGGGACAGATACGCAGTATTTT. This encodes CASSTGFGGTDTQYF.

The chain carries TRBV7-9 and TRBJ2-1; weak D call: TRBD1 (6 bases). This CDR3 spans 16 amino acids. Germline CDR1 and CDR2: SEHNR and FQNEAQ (reference sequence). Trimming removed 5 bases at V and 5 bases at J, with 19 bases between. CDR3 protein: CASSPPGTRGHNEQFF. CDR3 coding DNA: TGTGCCAGCAGCCCACCTGGGACAAGAGGGCACAATGAGCAGTTCTTC.

This clone was observed a single time. V is TRBV5-5 and J is TRBJ2-7; TRBD1 matches 7 bases. V lost 7 bases, J lost 3 bases, and 10 bases stayed unmatched. The CDR3 has 14 residues. CDR1 is SGHKS and CDR2 is YYEKEE in the germline V gene (reference sequence). The CDR3 region is CASLRQGADYEQYF. The CDR3 nucleotides read TGTGCCAGCCTTCGACAGGGAGCCGACTACGAGCAGTACTTC.

The V and J genes are TRBV5-1 and TRBJ2-5; D might be TRBD2 (6 bases). V dropped 4 bases and J dropped 3 bases, with 16 bases sitting between them. CDR3 size: 15 residues. Germline lookup yields CDR1 SGHRS and CDR2 YFSETQ. Here the CDR3 DNA reads TGCGCCAGCAGCCTAACTAGCTACACAAAAGAGACCCAGTACTTC. It is translated as CASSLTSYTKETQYF.

The chain is built from TRBV5-6 and TRBJ1-2; TRBD1 matches 12 bases. The CDR3 spans 16 residues. CDR1 and CDR2 (germline): SGHDT, YYEEEE. V dropped 0 bases and J dropped 4; count of bases not matched to a gene: 4. CDR3 in DNA: TGTGCCAGCAGCTTGGCGGGACAGGGGGCCCTCTATGGCTACACCTTC. Its protein product is CASSLAGQGALYGYTF.

The chain links TRBV12-1 to TRBJ2-7; the D call TRBD2 from the table was never checked on the DNA. TRBV12-1 has pseudogene status. CDR3 length: 17 residues. The CDR3 region has the DNA TGTGCCAGCAGCTTTGCCCGGGAGGGGCCTATCTCCTACGAGCAGTACTTC. As protein: CASSFAREGPISYEQYF.

The V gene is TRBV27, the J gene TRBJ2-7; 10 bases map to TRBD1. Germline-derived CDR1 and CDR2 are MNHEY and SMNVEV (reference sequence). The CDR3 is 20 amino acids. After removal of 4 bases from V and 2 bases from J, the junction contained 20 bases not matched to a gene. The CDR3 DNA follows: TGTGCCAGCAGTTGGCTGGGGACAGGGGAATCCCGAACCCTACCCTACGAGCAGTACTTC. Its protein is CASSWLGTGESRTLPYEQYF.

The rearrangement joins TRBV30 to TRBJ2-3; a possible D gene is TRBD2 (6 bases). Germline lookup yields CDR1 GTSNPN and CDR2 SVGIG (reference sequence). The length of the CDR3 is 14 residues. V shed 0 bases and J shed 4 bases, with 11 bases lying between them. CDR3 residues: CAWSVRGGSDTQYF. The CDR3 DNA follows: TGTGCCTGGAGTGTACGAGGAGGGTCAGATACGCAGTATTTT.

To note about this clone: An end of the junction does not agree with germline; a read error may underlie this. V gene TRBV7-7 combines with J gene TRBJ1-1; 7 nucleotides match TRBD1. This CDR3 is 13 amino acids long. CDR1 is SSHAT, CDR2 FNYEAQ, per germline (reference sequence). The CDR3 reads CASSRDSNTEAFF. The CDR3, as DNA: TGTGCTAGCAGCAGGGACAGCAACACTGAAGCTTTCTTT.

The genes are TRBV6-5 and TRBJ2-1; D ambiguous. Trimming shortened V by 2 bases and J by 5 bases, and 7 bases separated the two germline ends. Germline loops: CDR1 MNHEY, CDR2 SVGAGI. The CDR3 extends over 13 amino acids. The CDR3 spells CASSYGPHNEQFF. The CDR3 nucleotides read TGTGCCAGCAGTTACGGGCCTCACAATGAGCAGTTCTTC.

The chain is built from TRBV7-8 and TRBJ2-7, with D possibly TRBD1 on 5 matching bases. V was clipped by 2 bases and J by 3 bases, with 14 bases between them. Germline V gene data show CDR1 as SGHVS and CDR2 as FQNEAQ. The CDR3 sequence is 15 residues long. The CDR3: CASSLRARADYEQYF. DNA of the CDR3: TGTGCCAGCAGCTTACGTGCCAGGGCAGACTACGAGCAGTACTTC. The full variable domain, in which reference TRBV7-8 and TRBJ2-7 provide the parts outside the CDR3, is GAGVSQSPRYKVAKRGQDVALRCDPISGHVSLFWYQQALGQGPEFLTYFQNEAQLDKSGLPSDRFFAERPEGSVSTLKIQRTQQEDSAVYLCASSLRARADYEQYFGPGTRLTVT.

This clone was found a few times. The V and J genes are TRBV7-9 and TRBJ1-2; D call uncertain. In germline, CDR1 is SEHNR, CDR2 FQNEAQ (reference sequence). Trimming took off 3 bases at V and 2 bases at J, with 10 bases between the two ends. CDR3 size: 14 residues. The CDR3 DNA follows: TGTGCCAGCAGCTTCCCCGCCGGGAACTATGGCTACACCTTC. This gives the protein CASSFPAGNYGYTF. The variable domain in full, with the rest retrieved from reference TRBV7-9 and TRBJ1-2, is DTGVSQNPRHKITKRGQNVTFRCDPISEHNRLYWYRQTLGQGPEFLTYFQNEAQLEKSRLLSDRFSAERPKGSFSTLEIQRTEQGDSAMYLCASSFPAGNYGYTFGSGTRLTVV.

The CDR3 region has the DNA TGCAGCGTTGTAGTGAACACTGAAGCTTTCTTT. Amino acids: CSVVVNTEAFF. The J gene is TRBJ1-1, the V gene TRBV29-1; D is undetermined. From germline, CDR1 is SQVTM and CDR2 ANQGSEA. Trimming took off 4 bases at V and 0 bases at J, with 3 bases between the two ends. The CDR3 runs to 11 residues.

This chain connects TRBV25-1 to TRBJ1-5; D uncertain. The CDR3 runs to 13 residues. Trimming shortened V by 7 bases and J by 4 bases, and 11 bases separated the two germline ends. Germline V gene sequence: CDR1 MGHDK, CDR2 SYGVNS. CDR3 DNA sequence: TGTGCCAGCATCGAACGGGGTAATCAGCCCCAGCATTTT. Its protein product is CASIERGNQPQHF.

As to this clone: The germline gene is not matched at one end of the junction; a read error may be the cause. The rearrangement joins TRBV7-9 to TRBJ2-5; a possible D gene is TRBD1 (6 bases). This CDR3 is 15 amino acids long. Germline loops: CDR1 SEHNR, CDR2 FQNEAQ (reference sequence). The CDR3 loop reads CSSSDKGQLQETQYF. CDR3 sequence (DNA): TGTTCCAGCAGCGATAAGGGACAACTACAAGAGACCCAGTACTTC.

The rearrangement joins TRBV5-1 to TRBJ2-1, with 11 bases lining up with TRBD2. Per germline, CDR1 SGHRS and CDR2 YFSETQ. After removal of 6 bases from V and 4 bases from J, the junction contained 6 bases not matched to a gene. This CDR3 contains 15 residues. CDR3 sequence: CASTTRLAGYNEQFF. The CDR3 nucleotides read TGCGCCAGCACCACGCGACTAGCGGGATACAATGAGCAGTTCTTC.